This T cell receptor (beta chain) comes out of a study of early T cells in non-severe SARS-CoV-2 infection. At the level of the study: Bulk RNA from unsorted whole blood was sequenced; chains were unpaired. Findings of the study overall: Private and CD4 specificities were missed by VDJdb matching, which favored anti-spike CD8 responses.

cDNA molecules, individually, were tagged with unique molecular identifiers. TCRdb ran MiXCR on the 5' RACE reads and lists one entry per CDR3 protein. Of 55,000 to 75,000 distinct CDR3 sequences in the sample, roughly 8.4% were seen once. The germline V gene has CDR1 MDHEN and CDR2 SYDVKM. The CDR3 is 13 amino acids. Trimming removed 2 bases at V and 13 bases at J, with 12 bases between. This clonotype was seen only a few times. The antigen remains unidentified. This chain uses TRBV28 with TRBJ1-6, with no clear D. The TCR originated in an adult who was a healthcare worker with PCR-confirmed SARS-CoV-2 infection or an uninfected control (not recorded which). Sequencing was done on a sample of whole blood. CDR3 protein: CASSLRTPPPLHF. The CDR3 nucleotides are TGTGCCAGCAGTTTAAGGACCCCGCCGCCCCTCCACTTT.